Listed below are T cell receptor beta chains from one sample, sequenced in a study of control samples from healthy donors and cancer patients. Assay: immunoSEQ multiplex PCR; the TCRdb copy retains only in-frame clones and omits some. The repertoire has a few hundred thousand clones, 80% to 95% of them found once; the top ten carry 5% to 8%. The sample consisted of PBMCs. All receptors derive from a man in his forties with head and neck cancer. The CDR3 runs from the conserved cysteine through the conserved F or W. Fields, in order: clone size, D gene, J gene, V gene, CDR3 DNA, CDR3 protein. The D gene is left open where the match is weak. Rows may omit the clone size; those that give it use once, few, many or a size class.

>NA|NA|TRBJ2-1|TRBV6-2/TRBV6-3
TGTGCCAGCAGTGTCACGGGGGAAGGGAATGAGCAGTTCTTC
CASSVTGEGNEQFF
>NA|NA|TRBJ2-7|TRBV7-9
TGTGCCAGCAGCTTTCGCCAGGGACTTTGGGGAAACGAGCAGTACTTC
CASSFRQGLWGNEQYF
>once|NA|TRBJ1-4|TRBV7-2
TGTGCCAGCAGCCCCCGGACAGCCACTAATGAAAAACTGTTTTTT
CASSPRTATNEKLFF
>NA|NA|TRBJ2-5|TRBV4-2
TGTGCCAGCAGCCAAGTTGGATACCAAGAGACCCAGTACTTC
CASSQVGYQETQYF
>NA|TRBD1|TRBJ2-7|TRBV27
TGTGCCATCCCGTTCGGACAGGGGGCGTCCTACGAGCAGTACTTC
CAIPFGQGASYEQYF
>NA|NA|TRBJ1-2|TRBV30
TGTGCCTGGAGTGTAGACGGGGTTTCTAACTATGGCTACACCTTC
CAWSVDGVSNYGYTF
>NA|NA|TRBJ1-2|TRBV27
TGTGCCAGCAGTATTGAGGGAGGATATGGCTACACCTTC
CASSIEGGYGYTF
>NA|NA|TRBJ1-3|TRBV5-1
TGCGCCAGCAGCCCCACACCCCGGGGGGTCTCTGGAAACACCATATATTTT
CASSPTPRGVSGNTIYF
>NA|TRBD1|TRBJ2-7|TRBV19
TGTGCCAGTAGAACCGGGACAGGTTCCCCCTACGAGCAGTACTTC
CASRTGTGSPYEQYF
>NA|TRBD1|TRBJ2-7|TRBV15
TGTGCCACCAGCCTTACCCGGGACAGAGAGTACGAGCAGTACTTC
CATSLTRDREYEQYF
>NA|NA|TRBJ1-2|TRBV5-5
TGTGCCAGCAGCTTGGCCGTACGAGGGGATGGCTACACCTTC
CASSLAVRGDGYTF
>NA|NA|TRBJ1-5|TRBV30
TGTGCCTGGAGTGATGGGGCCGAACAGCCCCAGCATTTT
CAWSDGAEQPQHF
>NA|TRBD1|TRBJ2-7|TRBV5-6
TGTGCCAGCAGCATACAGGGGGCGAGGTCCTACGAGCAGTACTTC
CASSIQGARSYEQYF
>NA|TRBD2|TRBJ2-3|TRBV19
TGTGCCAGCTACGGGCGGGAGGAAGGCACAGATACGCAGTATTTT
CASYGREEGTDTQYF
>NA|NA|TRBJ2-3|TRBV6-1
TGTGCCAGCAGTGAACGTGGGTCCTCCACGATCACAGATACGCAGTATTTT
CASSERGSSTITDTQYF
>NA|TRBD1|TRBJ2-7|TRBV6-2/TRBV6-3
TGTGCCAGCAGTCCCCCCAGGGGGACCTACGAGCAGTACTTC
CASSPPRGTYEQYF
>NA|TRBD1|TRBJ1-5|TRBV2
TGTGCCAGCAGACAAGGGACAGGGGATAGCAATCAGCCCCAGCATTTT
CASRQGTGDSNQPQHF
>NA|NA|TRBJ1-5|TRBV30
TGTGCCTGGAGTGTACTGGGAAATCAGCCCCAGCATTTT
CAWSVLGNQPQHF
>NA|NA|TRBJ1-6|TRBV3-1/TRBV3-2
TGTGCCAGCAGCGGGGGGGGCTCCTATAATTCACCCCTCCACTTT
CASSGGGSYNSPLHF
>NA|TRBD2|TRBJ2-7|TRBV11-2
TGTGCCAGCAGTTGGGCTAGCGGGGGGTATAACTACGAGCAGTACTTC
CASSWASGGYNYEQYF
>NA|NA|TRBJ2-6|TRBV7-3
TGTGCCAGCAGCCCTGGGGGGGCACGGGCCAACGTCCTGACTTTC
CASSPGGARANVLTF
>once|NA|TRBJ2-5|TRBV18
TGTGCCAGCTCACCACCCACAGGCCGAGGCAGGGGCTGGCAAGAGACCCAGTACTTC
CASSPPTGRGRGWQETQYF
>NA|NA|TRBJ1-1|TRBV7-2
TGTGCCAGCAGCTTTCCGGAGCGGGAGGCTTTCTTT
CASSFPEREAFF
>NA|NA|TRBJ2-5|TRBV2
TGTGCCAGCAGTGCTGAAGAGACCCAGTACTTC
CASSAEETQYF
>NA|NA|TRBJ2-7|TRBV5-1
TGCGCCAGCAGCTTGGGGGGGCCTACCTACGAGCAGTACTTC
CASSLGGPTYEQYF
>NA|TRBD2|TRBJ2-7|TRBV27
TGTGCCAGCAGTTACAACCCGGGACTATCCGGCGAGCAGTACTTC
CASSYNPGLSGEQYF
>NA|TRBD1|TRBJ1-2|TRBV5-1
TGCGCCAGCAGCCCACGGACAGGCGGGGGCTATGGCTACACCTTC
CASSPRTGGGYGYTF
>NA|TRBD1|TRBJ1-1|TRBV19
TGTGCCAGTAGTATATCGACAGGGACAAGGGGCACTGAAGCTTTCTTT
CASSISTGTRGTEAFF
>NA|NA|TRBJ1-5|TRBV27
TGTGCCAGCAGTTTATGGGCGGGTCAGCCCCAGCATTTT
CASSLWAGQPQHF
>NA|TRBD2|TRBJ2-3|TRBV24-1
TGTGCCACCAGTGATGCTGGACTAGCGGGGCGGACAGATACGCAGTATTTT
CATSDAGLAGRTDTQYF
>NA|NA|TRBJ2-1|TRBV10-3
TGTGCCATCTACTCCTCCAGGGAGCAGTTCTTC
CAIYSSREQFF
>NA|TRBD1|TRBJ1-2|TRBV5-1
TGCGCCAGCAGCCTCAGGGGGCAGGAAGGCTACACCTTC
CASSLRGQEGYTF
>NA|NA|TRBJ1-5|TRBV7-9
TGTGCCAGCAGCTTGGGCTTTGACAGCAATCAGCCCCAGCATTTT
CASSLGFDSNQPQHF
>NA|NA|TRBJ2-7|TRBV3-1/TRBV3-2
TGTGCCAGCAGGCCGCAAGGGGTCACCTACGAGCAGTACTTC
CASRPQGVTYEQYF
>NA|TRBD1|TRBJ1-4|TRBV4-1
TGCGCCAGCAGCCTCGACAGGGGAGGTAATGAAAAACTGTTTTTT
CASSLDRGGNEKLFF
>NA|NA|TRBJ1-1|TRBV6-1
TGTGCCAGCAGTGAAGGTCTAGGGGGGAACACTGAAGCTTTCTTT
CASSEGLGGNTEAFF